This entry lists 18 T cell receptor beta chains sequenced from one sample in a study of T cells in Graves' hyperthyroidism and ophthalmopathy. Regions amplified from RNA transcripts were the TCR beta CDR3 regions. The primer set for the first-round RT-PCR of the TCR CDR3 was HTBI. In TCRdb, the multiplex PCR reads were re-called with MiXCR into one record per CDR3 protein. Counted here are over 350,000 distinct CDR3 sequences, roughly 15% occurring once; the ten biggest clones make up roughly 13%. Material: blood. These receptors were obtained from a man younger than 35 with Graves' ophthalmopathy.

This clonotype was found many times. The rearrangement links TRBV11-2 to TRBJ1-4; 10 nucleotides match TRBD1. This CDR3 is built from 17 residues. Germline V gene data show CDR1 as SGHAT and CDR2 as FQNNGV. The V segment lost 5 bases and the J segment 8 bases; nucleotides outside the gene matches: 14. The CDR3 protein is CASSLGQGGGFREKLFF. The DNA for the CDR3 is TGTGCCAGCAGCCTCGGACAGGGGGGAGGTTTCAGAGAAAAACTGTTTTTT.

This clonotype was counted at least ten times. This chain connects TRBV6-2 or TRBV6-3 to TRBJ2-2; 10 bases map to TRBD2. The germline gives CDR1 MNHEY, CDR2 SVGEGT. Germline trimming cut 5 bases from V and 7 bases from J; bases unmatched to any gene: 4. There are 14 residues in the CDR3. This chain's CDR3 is CASSPSGSIGELFF. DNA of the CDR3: TGTGCCAGCAGTCCTAGCGGGAGCATCGGGGAGCTGTTTTTT.

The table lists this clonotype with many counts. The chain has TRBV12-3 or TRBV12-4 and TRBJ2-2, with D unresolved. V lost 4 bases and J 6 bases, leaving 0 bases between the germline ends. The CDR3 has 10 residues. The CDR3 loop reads CASSSGELFF. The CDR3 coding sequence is TGTGCCAGCAGTTCCGGGGAGCTGTTTTTT.

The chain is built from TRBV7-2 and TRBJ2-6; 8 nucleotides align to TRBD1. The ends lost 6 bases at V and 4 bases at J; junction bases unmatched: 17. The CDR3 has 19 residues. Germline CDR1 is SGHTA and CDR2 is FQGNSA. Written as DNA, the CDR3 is TGTGCCAGCAGATACCAATGGGACAGGTGGACTTGGGGGGCCAACGTCCTGACTTTC. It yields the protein CASRYQWDRWTWGANVLTF. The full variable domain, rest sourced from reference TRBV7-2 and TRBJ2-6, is GAGVSQSPSNKVTEKGKDVELRCDPISGHTALYWYRQSLGQGLEFLIYFQGNSAPDKSGLPSDRFSAERTGGSVSTLTIQRTQQEDSAVYLCASRYQWDRWTWGANVLTFGAGSRLTVL.

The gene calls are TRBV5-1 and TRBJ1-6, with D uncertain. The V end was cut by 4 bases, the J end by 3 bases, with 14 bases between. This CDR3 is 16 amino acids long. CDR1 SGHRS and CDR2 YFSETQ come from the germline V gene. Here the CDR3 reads CASSLESGIYNSPLHF. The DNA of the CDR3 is TGCGCCAGCAGCCTGGAGTCGGGGATCTATAATTCACCCCTCCACTTT.

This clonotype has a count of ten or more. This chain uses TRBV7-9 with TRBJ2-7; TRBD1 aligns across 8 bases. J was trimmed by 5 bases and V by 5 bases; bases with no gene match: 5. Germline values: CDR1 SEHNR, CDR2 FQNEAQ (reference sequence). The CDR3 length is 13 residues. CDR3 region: CASSPDRENEQYF. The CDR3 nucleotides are TGTGCCAGCAGCCCGGACAGGGAAAACGAGCAGTACTTC.

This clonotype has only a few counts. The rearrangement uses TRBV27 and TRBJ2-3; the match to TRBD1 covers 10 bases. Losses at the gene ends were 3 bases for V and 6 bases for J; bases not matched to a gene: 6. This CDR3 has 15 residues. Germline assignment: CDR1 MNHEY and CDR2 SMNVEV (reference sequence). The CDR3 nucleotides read TGTGCCAGCAGTTTGGACAGGGGGGTGTGGGATACGCAGTATTTT. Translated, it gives CASSLDRGVWDTQYF.

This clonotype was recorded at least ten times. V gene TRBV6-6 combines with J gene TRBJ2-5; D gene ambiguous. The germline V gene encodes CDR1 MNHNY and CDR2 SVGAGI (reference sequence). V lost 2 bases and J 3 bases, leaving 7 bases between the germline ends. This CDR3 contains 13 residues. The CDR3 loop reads CASSYRREETQYF. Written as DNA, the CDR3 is TGTGCCAGCAGTTACCGACGGGAAGAGACCCAGTACTTC.

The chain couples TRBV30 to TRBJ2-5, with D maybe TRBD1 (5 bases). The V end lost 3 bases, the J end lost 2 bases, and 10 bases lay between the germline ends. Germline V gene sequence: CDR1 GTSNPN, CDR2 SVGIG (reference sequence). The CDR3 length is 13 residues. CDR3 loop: CAWRRGSQETQYF. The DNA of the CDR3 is TGTGCCTGGAGAAGGGGCAGTCAAGAGACCCAGTACTTC.

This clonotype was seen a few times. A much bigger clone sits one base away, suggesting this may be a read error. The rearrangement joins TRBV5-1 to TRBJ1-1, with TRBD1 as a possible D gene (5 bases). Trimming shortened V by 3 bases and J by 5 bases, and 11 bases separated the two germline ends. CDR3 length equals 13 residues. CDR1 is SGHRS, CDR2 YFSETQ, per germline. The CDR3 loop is CASSSETATEAFF. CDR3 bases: TGCGCCAGCAGCTCCGAGACAGCAACTGAAGCTTTCTTT. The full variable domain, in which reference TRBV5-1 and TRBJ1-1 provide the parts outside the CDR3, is KAGVTQTPRYLIKTRGQQVTLSCSPISGHRSVSWYQQTPGQGLQFLFEYFSETQRNKGNFPGRFSGRQFSNSRSEMNVSTLELGDSALYLCASSSETATEAFFGQGTRLTVV.

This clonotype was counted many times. CDR3: CASSFLTEYYEKLFF. CDR3 DNA sequence: TGTGCCAGCAGCTTCTTGACAGAGTACTATGAAAAACTGTTTTTT. The chain joins TRBV5-5 to TRBJ1-4; the D gene is possibly TRBD1 (5 bases). Germline CDR1 and CDR2: SGHKS and YYEKEE (reference sequence). V lost 2 bases and J 6 bases, leaving 14 bases between the germline ends. The CDR3 runs 15 residues. Full variable domain (rest looked up from reference TRBV5-5 and TRBJ1-4): DAGVTQSPTHLIKTRGQQVTLRCSPISGHKSVSWYQQVLGQGPQFIFQYYEKEERGRGNFPDRFSARQFPNYSSELNVNALLLGDSALYLCASSFLTEYYEKLFFGSGTQLSVL.

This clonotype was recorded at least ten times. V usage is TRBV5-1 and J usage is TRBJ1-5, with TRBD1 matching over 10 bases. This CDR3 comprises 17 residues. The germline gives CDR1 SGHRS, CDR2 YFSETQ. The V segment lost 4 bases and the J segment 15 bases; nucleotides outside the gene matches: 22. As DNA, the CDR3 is TGCGCCAGCAGCCGGATCCCGGGACAGGGGCAAGGGGTATGCATGCATTTT. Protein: CASSRIPGQGQGVCMHF.

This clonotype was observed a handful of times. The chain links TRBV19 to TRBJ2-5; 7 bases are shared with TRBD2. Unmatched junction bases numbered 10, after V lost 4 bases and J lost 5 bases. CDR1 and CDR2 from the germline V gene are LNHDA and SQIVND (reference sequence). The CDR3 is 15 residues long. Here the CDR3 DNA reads TGTGCCAGTAGTACCCTAGCGGAGATCGGGGAGACCCAGTACTTC. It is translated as CASSTLAEIGETQYF.

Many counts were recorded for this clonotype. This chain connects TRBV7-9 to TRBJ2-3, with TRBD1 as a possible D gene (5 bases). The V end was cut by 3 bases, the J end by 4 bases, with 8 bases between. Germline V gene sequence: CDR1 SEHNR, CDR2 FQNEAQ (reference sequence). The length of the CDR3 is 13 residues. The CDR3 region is CASSLGPPDTQYF. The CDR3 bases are TGTGCCAGCAGCTTGGGGCCTCCAGATACGCAGTATTTT.

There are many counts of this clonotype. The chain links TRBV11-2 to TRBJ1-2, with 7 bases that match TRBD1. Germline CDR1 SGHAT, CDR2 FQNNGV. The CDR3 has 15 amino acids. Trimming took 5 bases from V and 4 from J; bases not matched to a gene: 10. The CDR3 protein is CASSQVGQRAYGYTF. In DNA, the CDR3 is TGTGCCAGCAGCCAGGTGGGACAGAGGGCCTATGGCTACACCTTC.

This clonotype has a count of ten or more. The CDR3 DNA reads as TGTGCCAGCAGTACACACGTGAACACTGAAGCTTTCTTT. It translates to CASSTHVNTEAFF. This sequence joins TRBV28 and TRBJ1-1; D not resolved. In germline, CDR1 is MDHEN, CDR2 SYDVKM. V was shortened by 5 bases and J by 0 bases, with 7 bases between the two germline ends. The CDR3 spans 13 residues.

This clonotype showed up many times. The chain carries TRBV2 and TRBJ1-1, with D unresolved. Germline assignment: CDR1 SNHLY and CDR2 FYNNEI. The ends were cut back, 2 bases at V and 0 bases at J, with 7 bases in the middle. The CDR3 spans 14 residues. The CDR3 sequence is CASSERELNTEAFF. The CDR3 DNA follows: TGTGCCAGCAGTGAACGGGAGTTGAACACTGAAGCTTTCTTT. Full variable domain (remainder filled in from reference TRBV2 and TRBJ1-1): EPEVTQTPSHQVTQMGQEVILRCVPISNHLYFYWYRQILGQKVEFLVSFYNNEISEKSEIFDDQFSVERPDGSNFTLKIRSTKLEDSAMYFCASSERELNTEAFFGQGTRLTVV.

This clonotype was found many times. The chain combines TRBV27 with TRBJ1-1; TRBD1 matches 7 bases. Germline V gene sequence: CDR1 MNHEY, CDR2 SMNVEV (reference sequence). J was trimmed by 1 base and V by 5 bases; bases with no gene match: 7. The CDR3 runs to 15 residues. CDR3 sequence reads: CASSQTGTWNTEAFF. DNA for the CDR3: TGTGCCAGCAGTCAGACAGGGACCTGGAACACTGAAGCTTTCTTT.